This TCR beta chain originates from a study of CD8 T cells in Susac syndrome. The V gene lost 0 bases and the J gene lost 0 bases, with 3 bases spanning the gap. The CDR3 spans 13 residues. The germline CDR1 and CDR2 sequences are SGHAT and FQNNGV. Reverse transcription of roughly 0.5 to 1 ug RNA was carried out with random hexamers. TCRdb used MiXCR to reprocess the immunoSEQ multiplex PCR reads, holding one entry per CDR3 protein. This table has roughly 44,000 distinct CDR3 sequences, 93% appearing once. TEMRA cells underwent FACS enrichment and CD8+ and CD4+ T cells underwent negative isolation. The V gene is TRBV11-2, the J gene TRBJ2-7; D remains ambiguous. The receptor was derived from a human donor in good health. The sample comprised CD8+ T cells from PBMCs. The CDR3 DNA reads as TGTGCCAGCAGCTTAGATCCCTCCTACGAGCAGTACTTC. Translated: CASSLDPSYEQYF.